The TCR beta chain described here comes from a study of blood T cell repertoires in COVID-19 (dated by TCRdb to the early 2020s). About the full investigation: Samples covering the acute and convalescent phases of COVID-19 were provided by collaborators in the United States, Italy and Spain. The prospective study material was composed of cDNA or gDNA derived from T cells, B-cell-depleted T cells, or PBMCs. Subjects who had been exposed to COVID-19, were actively infected with it, or had recovered from it provided the deeply sampled blood TCRbeta repertoires that made up the dataset. The repertoires were released in a freely available public database intended as a resource for research on the immune response to SARS-CoV-2. Samples were obtained from the ongoing ImmuneRACE study (first 160 participants) and from over 1,000 subjects provided by 6 global collaborators. Nearly every sample came with metadata listing a de-identified subject ID, COVID-19 status, age in years and sex. Where HLA class I and class II types were available, the types were taken from metadata supplied by the sample provider, not from assay-based typing.

The sample holds one count of this clone. Which antigen it targets is not known. Per-base qualities were not stored, and no clone one base away is much larger. Participants in the prospective study were aged roughly 18 to 95 years, lived in under 30 United States geographic areas, and enrolled through a virtual design. In the prospective study, participants were assigned to cohorts based on the clinical history participants reported in a screening survey and a study questionnaire. A participant counted as exposed if, within 2 weeks of entering the study, that participant had been in contact with someone who had a PCR-confirmed or clinician-diagnosed COVID-19 case. Mobile phlebotomists in the prospective study collected whole blood, serum and a nasopharyngeal or oropharyngeal swab from every participant. Over a roughly 2-month period, participants in the prospective study had the option of providing additional blood draws and questionnaires. Before DNA extraction, blood samples from the prospective study were shipped at room temperature or frozen.

TCRbeta CDR3 regions were amplified from genomic DNA using the immunoSEQ Assay, a bias-controlled multiplex PCR. Concerning the study's data processing: The number of nucleated cells in each sample was estimated from the amplification of reference gene primers within the assay. To quantify the absolute abundance of each unique TCRbeta CDR3 rearrangement, sequence reads were collapsed and filtered. Productive Simpson clonality was computed per sample as the square root of Simpson's diversity index over productive rearrangements. This is the immuneACCESS table as TCRdb keeps it, with only in-frame sequences that have V and J called. A part of the clones is gone; compared with another copy, unresolved V genes explain less than half, and the rest is unexplained. The D gene and trimming were derived from the DNA, and the V and J assignments and clone size from that table. The sample table holds approximately 260,000 clones, of which approximately 85% were seen once. The ten largest account for 6.6% of the sample.

Overall results and qualifications from the work: Clinical and demographic metadata were provided uncurated, with the amount varying by source and participant.

Counted from cysteine to phenylalanine, this CDR3 has 14 amino acids. The entry retains the CDR3 DNA only, 42 bases that are in frame from base 1. The germline V gene gives CDR1 as SGDLS and CDR2 as YYNGEE. The junction shows trimming of 4 bases on V and 1 base on J, plus 11 bases between the germline ends. This receptor was obtained from a woman aged 50 to 65 who had been exposed to COVID-19. Recombination connected TRBV9 to TRBJ1-2; matching of 6 bases hints at TRBD1 as the D gene. The specimen was PBMCs or T cells enriched from blood (not recorded which). The DNA reads TGTGCCAGCAGCCCCGAGGGACATAACTATGGCTACACCTTC. This codes for CASSPEGHNYGYTF.